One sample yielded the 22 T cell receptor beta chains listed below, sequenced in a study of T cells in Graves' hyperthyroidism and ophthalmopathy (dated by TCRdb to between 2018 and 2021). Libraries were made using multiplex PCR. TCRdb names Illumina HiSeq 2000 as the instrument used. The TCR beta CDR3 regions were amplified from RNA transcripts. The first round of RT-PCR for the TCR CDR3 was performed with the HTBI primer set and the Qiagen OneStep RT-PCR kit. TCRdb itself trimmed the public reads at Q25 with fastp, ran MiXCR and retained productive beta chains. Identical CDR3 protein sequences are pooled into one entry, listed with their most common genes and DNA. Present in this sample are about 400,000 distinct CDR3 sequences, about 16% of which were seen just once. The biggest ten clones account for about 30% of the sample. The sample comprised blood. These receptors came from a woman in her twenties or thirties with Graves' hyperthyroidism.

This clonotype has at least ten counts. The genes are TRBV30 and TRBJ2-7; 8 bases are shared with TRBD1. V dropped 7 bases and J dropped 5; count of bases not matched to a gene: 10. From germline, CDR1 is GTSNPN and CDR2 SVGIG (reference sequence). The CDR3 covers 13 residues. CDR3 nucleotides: TGTGCCTTTACCGGGACAGGCAAAGACGAGCAGTACTTC. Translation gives CAFTGTGKDEQYF.

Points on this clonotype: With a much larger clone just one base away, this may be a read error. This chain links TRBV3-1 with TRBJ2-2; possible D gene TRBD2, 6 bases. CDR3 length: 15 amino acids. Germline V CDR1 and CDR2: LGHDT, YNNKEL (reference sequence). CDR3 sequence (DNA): TGTGCCAGCAGCCAACCTGCGGGGCCGGCCGGGGAGCTGGTTTTT. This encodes CASSQPAGPAGELVF.

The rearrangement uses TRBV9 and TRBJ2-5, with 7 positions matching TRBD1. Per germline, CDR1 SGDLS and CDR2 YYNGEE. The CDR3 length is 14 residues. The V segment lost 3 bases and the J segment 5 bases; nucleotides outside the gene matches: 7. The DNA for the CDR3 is TGTGCCAGCAGCGCGAAGACAGGGCGCGAGACCCAGTACTTC. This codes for CASSAKTGRETQYF.

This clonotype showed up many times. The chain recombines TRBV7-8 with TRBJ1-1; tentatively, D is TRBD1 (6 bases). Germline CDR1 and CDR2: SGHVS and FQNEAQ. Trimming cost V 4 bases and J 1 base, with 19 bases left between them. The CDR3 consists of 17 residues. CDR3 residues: CASSSRSTGRKNTEAFF. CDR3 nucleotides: TGTGCCAGCAGCTCCCGATCCACAGGGAGGAAGAACACTGAAGCTTTCTTT.

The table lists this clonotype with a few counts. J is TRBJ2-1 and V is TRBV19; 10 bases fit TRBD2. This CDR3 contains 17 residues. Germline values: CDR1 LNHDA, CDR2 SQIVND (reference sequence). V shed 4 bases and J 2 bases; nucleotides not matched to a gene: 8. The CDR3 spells CASSKGLAQFPYNEQFF. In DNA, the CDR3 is TGTGCCAGTAGTAAGGGACTAGCGCAGTTTCCCTACAATGAGCAGTTCTTC.

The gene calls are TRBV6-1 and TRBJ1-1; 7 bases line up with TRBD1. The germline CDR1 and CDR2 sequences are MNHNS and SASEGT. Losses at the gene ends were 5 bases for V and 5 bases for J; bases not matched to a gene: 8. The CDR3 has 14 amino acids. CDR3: CASSNPGGRTEAFF. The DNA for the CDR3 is TGTGCCAGCAGTAACCCAGGGGGTCGGACTGAAGCTTTCTTT.

CDR3 DNA: TGTGCCAGCAGTGGGTGGGAGTCAGGGGAAGTAGCGGGAGTAAGCTACAATGAGCAGTTCTTC. This sequence encodes CASSGWESGEVAGVSYNEQFF. V usage is TRBV25-1 and J usage is TRBJ2-1, with 9 bases aligning to TRBD2. V shed 4 bases and J 3 bases; nucleotides not matched to a gene: 22. CDR3 length: 21 amino acids. CDR1 MGHDK and CDR2 SYGVNS come from the germline V gene.

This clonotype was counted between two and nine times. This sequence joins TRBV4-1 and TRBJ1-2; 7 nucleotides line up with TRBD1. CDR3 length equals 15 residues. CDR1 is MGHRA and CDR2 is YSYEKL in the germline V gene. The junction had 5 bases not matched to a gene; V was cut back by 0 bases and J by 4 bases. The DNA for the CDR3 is TGCGCCAGCAGCCAAGACCGACAGGGTGGCTATGGCTACACCTTC. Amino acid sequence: CASSQDRQGGYGYTF.

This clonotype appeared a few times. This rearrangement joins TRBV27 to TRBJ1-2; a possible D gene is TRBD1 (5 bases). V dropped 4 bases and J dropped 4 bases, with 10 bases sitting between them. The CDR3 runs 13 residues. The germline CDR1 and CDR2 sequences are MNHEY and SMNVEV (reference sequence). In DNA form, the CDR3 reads TGTGCCAGCAGTTCCGCAGGGCTCTATGGCTACACCTTC. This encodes CASSSAGLYGYTF.

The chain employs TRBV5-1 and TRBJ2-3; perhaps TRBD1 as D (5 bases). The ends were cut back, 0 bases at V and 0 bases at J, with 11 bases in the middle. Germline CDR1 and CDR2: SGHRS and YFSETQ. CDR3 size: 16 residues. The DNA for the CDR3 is TGCGCCAGCAGCTTGGAAGGGGATACTAGCACAGATACGCAGTATTTT. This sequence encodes CASSLEGDTSTDTQYF. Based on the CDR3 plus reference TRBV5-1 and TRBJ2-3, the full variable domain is KAGVTQTPRYLIKTRGQQVTLSCSPISGHRSVSWYQQTPGQGLQFLFEYFSETQRNKGNFPGRFSGRQFSNSRSEMNVSTLELGDSALYLCASSLEGDTSTDTQYFGPGTRLTVL.

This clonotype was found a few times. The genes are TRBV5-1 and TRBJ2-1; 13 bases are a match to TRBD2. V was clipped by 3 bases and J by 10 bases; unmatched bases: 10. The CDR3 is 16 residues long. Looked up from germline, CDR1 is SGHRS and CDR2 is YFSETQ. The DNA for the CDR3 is TGCGCCAGCAGCTACACTAGCGGGAGGGCCTCGGGAGAGCAGTTCTTC. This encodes CASSYTSGRASGEQFF.

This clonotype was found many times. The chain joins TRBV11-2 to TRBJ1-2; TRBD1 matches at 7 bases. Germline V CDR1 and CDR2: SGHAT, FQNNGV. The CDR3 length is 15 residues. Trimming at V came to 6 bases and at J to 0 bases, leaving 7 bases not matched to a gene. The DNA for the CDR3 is TGTGCCAGCAGGCATACAGGGGACTCTAACTATGGCTACACCTTC. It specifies CASRHTGDSNYGYTF.

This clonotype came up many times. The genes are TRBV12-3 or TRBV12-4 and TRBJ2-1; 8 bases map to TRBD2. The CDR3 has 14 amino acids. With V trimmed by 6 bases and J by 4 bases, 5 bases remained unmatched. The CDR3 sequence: CASRPAGEYNEQFF. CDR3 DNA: TGTGCCAGCAGACCAGCGGGAGAATACAATGAGCAGTTCTTC.

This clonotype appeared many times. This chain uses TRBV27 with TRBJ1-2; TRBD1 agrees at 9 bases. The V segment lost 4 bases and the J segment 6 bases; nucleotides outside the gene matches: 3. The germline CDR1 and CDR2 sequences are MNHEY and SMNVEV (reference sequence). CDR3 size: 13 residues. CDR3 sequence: CASSSDRGDGYTF. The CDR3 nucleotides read TGTGCCAGCAGTTCGGACAGGGGCGATGGCTACACCTTC.

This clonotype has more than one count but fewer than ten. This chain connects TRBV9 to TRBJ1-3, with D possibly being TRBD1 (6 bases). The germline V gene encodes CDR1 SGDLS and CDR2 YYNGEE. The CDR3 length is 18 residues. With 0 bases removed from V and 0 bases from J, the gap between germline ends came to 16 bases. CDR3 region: CASSVALTGTGSGNTIYF. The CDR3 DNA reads TGTGCCAGCAGCGTAGCCCTTACAGGGACCGGCTCTGGAAACACCATATATTTT.

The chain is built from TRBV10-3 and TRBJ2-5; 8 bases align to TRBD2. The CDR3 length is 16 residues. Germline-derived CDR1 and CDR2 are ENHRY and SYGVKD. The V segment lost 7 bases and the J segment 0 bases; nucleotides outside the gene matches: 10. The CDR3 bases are TGTGCCATCAAGAGCGGGAGAGGAACCCACCAAGAGACCCAGTACTTC. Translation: CAIKSGRGTHQETQYF.

In DNA, the CDR3 is TGTGCCAGCAGTGACCGGGACAGGGCGACCTACGAGCAGTACTTC. This gives the protein CASSDRDRATYEQYF. The chain joins TRBV6-1 to TRBJ2-7; 9 nucleotides align to TRBD1. The CDR3 has 15 residues. V lost 3 bases and J lost 2; bases outside the gene matches: 5. Germline V gives CDR1 MNHNS, CDR2 SASEGT.

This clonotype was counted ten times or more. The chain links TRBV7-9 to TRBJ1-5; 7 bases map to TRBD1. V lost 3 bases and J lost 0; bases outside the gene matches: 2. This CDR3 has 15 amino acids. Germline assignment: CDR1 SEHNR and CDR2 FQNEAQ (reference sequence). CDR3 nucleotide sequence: TGTGCCAGCAGCTTCGGGACAGTTAGCAATCAGCCCCAGCATTTT. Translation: CASSFGTVSNQPQHF.

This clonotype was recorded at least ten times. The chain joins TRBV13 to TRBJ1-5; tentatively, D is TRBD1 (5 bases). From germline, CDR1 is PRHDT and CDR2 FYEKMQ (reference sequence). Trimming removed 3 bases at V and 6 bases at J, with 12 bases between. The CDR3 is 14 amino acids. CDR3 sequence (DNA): TGTGCCAGCAGCTTCCGAGGGGAGGGTCAGCCCCAGCATTTT. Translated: CASSFRGEGQPQHF.

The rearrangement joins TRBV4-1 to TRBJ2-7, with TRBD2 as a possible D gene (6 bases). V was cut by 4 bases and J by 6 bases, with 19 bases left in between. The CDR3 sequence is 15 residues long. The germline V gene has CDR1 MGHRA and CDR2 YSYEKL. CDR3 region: CASSPFGTQRAEQYF. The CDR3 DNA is TGCGCCAGCAGCCCCTTCGGGACTCAACGGGCCGAGCAGTACTTC.

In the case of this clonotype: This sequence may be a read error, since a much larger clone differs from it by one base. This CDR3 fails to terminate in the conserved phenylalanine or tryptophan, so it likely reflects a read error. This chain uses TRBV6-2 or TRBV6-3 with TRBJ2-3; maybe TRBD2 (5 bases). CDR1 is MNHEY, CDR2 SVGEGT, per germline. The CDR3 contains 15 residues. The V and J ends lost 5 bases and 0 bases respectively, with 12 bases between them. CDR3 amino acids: CASSESRASTDTQYL. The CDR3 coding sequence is TGTGCCAGCAGTGAATCGAGGGCTAGCACAGATACGCAGTATCTT.

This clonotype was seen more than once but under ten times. The CDR3 sequence is CASELRGNTEAFF. For the CDR3, the DNA is TGTGCCAGTGAACTGAGGGGGAACACTGAAGCTTTCTTT. This chain links TRBV19 with TRBJ1-1; a weak D match, TRBD1 (5 bases). The CDR3 is made up of 13 amino acids. Per the germline V gene, CDR1 is LNHDA and CDR2 is SQIVND (reference sequence). Deletions cut 8 bases from V and 1 base from J, with 11 bases between.